A selection of T cell receptor beta chains follows, all from one sample in a study of T cells after yellow fever vaccination. TCRdb analysed the 5' RACE reads with MiXCR anew, one entry per CDR3 protein. The table includes roughly 250,000 distinct CDR3 sequences, approximately 12% detected once. The sample consisted of CD4+ T cells sorted from PBMCs, taken 45 days after the yellow fever booster vaccination. These receptor sequences come from a young man who received the YFV17D yellow fever vaccine. The CDR3 runs from the conserved cysteine through the conserved F or W. The order of the fields is D gene, V gene, J gene, clone size, CDR3 DNA, CDR3 protein. A D gene is named only where the DNA matches it firmly. Size tells how often a clone was seen (once, few, many) or the class of an expanded clone, and some rows leave it out.

TRBD2	TRBV10-2	TRBJ2-4	-	TGCGCCAGCAGACGGACTAGCGGAGAAAACATTCAGTACTTC	CASRRTSGENIQYF
TRBD1	TRBV27	TRBJ1-3	few	TGTGCCAGCAGTTGGGCCAGGGGGCACACCATATATTTT	CASSWARGHTIYF
TRBD1	TRBV6-5	TRBJ1-4	few	TGTGCCAGCAGTTATACCGGGACAGCATCGGAAAAACTGTTTTTT	CASSYTGTASEKLFF
TRBD2	TRBV5-4	TRBJ2-5	many	TGTGCCAGCAGCTTGGGGGTGGCTAGCGGGAGTTCACAGACCCAGTACTTC	CASSLGVASGSSQTQYF
TRBD2	TRBV5-1	TRBJ2-1	-	TGCGCCAGCAGCTTGCCCCTGACGTCTCCCGGGGGGAATGAGCAGTTCTTC	CASSLPLTSPGGNEQFF
TRBD2	TRBV6-2/TRBV6-3	TRBJ2-1	-	TGTGCCAGCAGTGCGGGACTAGCGGGATTTTACAATGAGCAGTTCTTC	CASSAGLAGFYNEQFF
-	TRBV28	TRBJ2-5	few	TGTGCCAGCAGTTCCGGGGGCAGCCAAGAGACCCAGTACTTC	CASSSGGSQETQYF
-	TRBV5-1	TRBJ1-2	-	TGCGCCAGCAGCTCCGGACAGTCCAACTATGGCTACACCTTC	CASSSGQSNYGYTF
-	TRBV5-1	TRBJ1-2	few	TGCGCCAGCAGCGTAGACAGGCTTGGAGGCTACACCTTC	CASSVDRLGGYTF
TRBD1	TRBV6-1	TRBJ2-7	few	TGTGCCAGCAGTGTAGACAGGGACCCCTACGAGCAGTACTTC	CASSVDRDPYEQYF
TRBD1	TRBV5-6	TRBJ1-2	many	TGTGCCAGCAGATCCCAGGGACAGGGCTTCTCTGGCTACACCTTC	CASRSQGQGFSGYTF
-	TRBV20-1	TRBJ1-1	few	TGCAGTGCATGGAGGAACACTGAAGCTTTCTTT	CSAWRNTEAFF
-	TRBV20-1	TRBJ2-1	-	TGCTGTGCTAGAGATCGGTTTCTAGAAGCGCTAATTGGTGAGCAGTTCTTC	CCARDRFLEALIGEQFF
TRBD1	TRBV23-1	TRBJ1-5	-	TGCGCCAGCAGTCAACAAGCTAGACAGGGGCGGGATAGCAATCAGCCCCAGCATTTT	CASSQQARQGRDSNQPQHF
TRBD1	TRBV7-2	TRBJ2-5	few	TGTGCCAGCAGGAAACAGGGGAGCGTAGAGACCCAGTACTTC	CASRKQGSVETQYF
TRBD2	TRBV7-2	TRBJ2-1	-	TGTGCCAGCAGCTTAGTGGTGACTAGCGGACCCTACAATGAGCAGTTCTTC	CASSLVVTSGPYNEQFF
-	TRBV5-1	TRBJ1-2	few	TGCGCCAGCAGCCCCAACAACTATGGCTACACCTTC	CASSPNNYGYTF
-	TRBV20-1	TRBJ2-7	-	TGCAGTGCTAGAAGGGGGGTTTACGACGAGCAGTACTTC	CSARRGVYDEQYF
-	TRBV7-2	TRBJ2-3	-	TGTGCCCTGGATTGGGGGGATTCTAGCACAGATACGCAGTATTTT	CALDWGDSSTDTQYF